Sequencing of this TCR beta chain was carried out in a study of blood T cell repertoires in COVID-19. The overall study: PBMCs, B-cell-depleted T cells, or T cells were the source of the cDNA or gDNA that made up the material.

Enrollment of patients from Seattle took place during active infection, with longitudinal follow-up. This clone was detected only a few times. Clones were read by immunoSEQ multiplex PCR, and TCRdb kept only the in-frame ones, dropping some. Counted here are 300,000 to 350,000 clones, about 91% occurring once; the ten biggest clones make up around 8.9%. Germline-derived CDR1 and CDR2 are SGHRS and YFSETQ. The V and J ends lost 4 bases and 2 bases respectively, with 12 bases between them. This CDR3 contains 14 residues. This chain links TRBV5-1 with TRBJ1-1; D gene unclear. The sample taken for sequencing was peripheral blood. The receptor comes from a man aged 30 to 39 with COVID-19, enrolled during active disease. The CDR3 reads CASSRSGINTEAFF. In DNA form, the CDR3 reads TGCGCCAGCAGCAGATCAGGAATCAACACTGAAGCTTTCTTT.